The clone carrying this TCR beta chain appeared a few times. Its antigen is still unknown. The sample comes from a study of molecular identifiers for immune sequencing clone quantification. On the study more broadly: In replicates, the authors split RNA from approximately 20,000 or 100,000 naive CD8 cells five ways and sequenced four. Whole-study results and caveats: In CMV-specific effectors, clones above 20 copies held over 99% of molecules; naive, under 1%. Spike-in Jurkat TCR RNA from a single cell reportedly registered among 950,000 or so naive cells.

Bulk TCR library preparation followed previously described methods with listed TCR primers. TCRdb passed the PCR reads through MiXCR, listing each CDR3 protein once. The data hold around 460,000 distinct CDR3 sequences, with about 21% observed a single time. Germline V lookup: CDR1 SGHRS, CDR2 YFSETQ. The V end lost 4 bases, the J end lost 1 base, and 8 bases lay between the germline ends. CDR3 length: 13 residues. Material: naive CD8+ T cells from blood, with Jurkat cell RNA spiked in. Subset defined: FACS-sorted CD8+CD4-CCR7+CD45RA+ naive T cells. The sequence was collected from a human donor in good health. Some libraries in this study had Jurkat cell RNA spiked in. This sequence joins TRBV5-1 and TRBJ1-1; no clear D. Here the CDR3 reads CASSVYENTEAFF. As DNA, the CDR3 is TGCGCCAGCAGCGTCTACGAGAACACTGAAGCTTTCTTT.